The rows below give T cell receptor beta chains drawn from one sample of a study of cytomegalovirus exposure and HLA in healthy donors. The repertoire was sequenced with immunoSEQ multiplex PCR; TCRdb's copy has only in-frame clones and lacks some. This sample yields 150,000 to 200,000 clones, of which less than 90% are seen a single time; approximately 2% belongs to the top ten. Sequenced material: PBMCs. The receptors stem from a woman between 18 and 30 years old in good health and CMV-seronegative. Each CDR3 is given with its conserved first and last residue. Fields, in order: J gene, V gene, D gene, clone size, CDR3 protein, CDR3 DNA. D genes are given only for firm matches. The listing skips clone size in some rows; elsewhere it reads once, few, many or a size class.

TRBJ2-1,TRBV4-2,TRBD2,-,CASSPETGLAWGHEQFF,TGTGCCAGCAGCCCCGAAACGGGACTAGCGTGGGGCCATGAGCAGTTCTTC
TRBJ2-7,TRBV4-1,TRBD1,-,CASSHRDSSYEQYF,TGCGCCAGCAGCCACCGGGACAGTTCCTACGAGCAGTACTTC
TRBJ2-2,TRBV7-2,TRBD2,-,CASSFYSGRGRGGELFF,TGTGCCAGCAGCTTTTACAGCGGGAGAGGGCGGGGCGGGGAGCTGTTTTTT
TRBJ2-7,TRBV7-2,-,-,CASSLGDFGRYEQYF,TGTGCCAGCAGCTTAGGTGATTTTGGCCGATACGAGCAGTACTTC
TRBJ2-7,TRBV19,TRBD2,-,CASSPRGGVTYEQYF,TGTGCCAGTAGCCCCCGCGGGGGGGTCACCTACGAGCAGTACTTC
TRBJ1-2,TRBV5-1,-,-,CASSQNGGGYTF,TGCGCCAGCAGCCAGAACGGAGGTGGCTACACCTTC
TRBJ2-3,TRBV5-4,-,-,CASSLVSGADTQYF,TGTGCCAGCAGCTTGGTTTCCGGGGCAGATACGCAGTATTTT
TRBJ1-2,TRBV7-9,-,-,CASSLNVGGFEGYTF,TGTGCCAGCAGCTTAAATGTAGGGGGTTTCGAAGGCTACACCTTC
TRBJ2-2,TRBV30,-,-,CAWSPPQANTGELFF,TGTGCCTGGTCCCCACCCCAGGCTAACACCGGGGAGCTGTTTTTT
TRBJ2-7,TRBV6-5,TRBD1,many,CASRPQWGQGGEQYF,TGTGCCAGCAGGCCCCAGTGGGGACAGGGGGGCGAGCAGTACTTC
TRBJ2-3,TRBV29-1,-,-,CSVGERGTDTQYF,TGCAGCGTTGGGGAGCGGGGCACAGATACGCAGTATTTT
TRBJ1-3,TRBV10-3,TRBD1,-,CAISVGTGGVQSSGNTIYF,TGTGCCATCAGTGTAGGGACAGGGGGCGTCCAGAGCTCTGGAAACACCATATATTTT
TRBJ1-1,TRBV2,TRBD1,-,CASRTGQGTKVAEAFF,TGTGCCAGCAGGACGGGACAGGGGACGAAGGTGGCTGAAGCTTTCTTT
TRBJ2-4,TRBV4-1,-,-,CASSQEAVGGQVRNIQYF,TGCGCCAGCAGCCAAGAGGCCGTTGGGGGCCAGGTTAGAAACATTCAGTACTTC
TRBJ2-7,TRBV15,TRBD1,-,CATSRDQGQIYEQYF,TGTGCCACCAGCAGAGATCAGGGACAGATTTACGAGCAGTACTTC
TRBJ1-3,TRBV19,-,many,CASSISVSGNTIYF,TGTGCCAGTAGTATATCGGTCTCTGGAAACACCATATATTTT
TRBJ1-2,TRBV6-1,TRBD1,-,CASVGQVYGYTF,TGTGCCAGTGTCGGACAGGTCTATGGCTACACCTTC
TRBJ1-1,TRBV7-9,-,-,CASSGAVAFF,TGTGCCAGCAGTGGGGCGGTAGCTTTCTTT
TRBJ1-3,TRBV27,TRBD1,-,CASSKQGGGNTIYF,TGTGCCAGCAGTAAACAGGGGGGAGGAAACACCATATATTTT
TRBJ1-5,TRBV4-1,-,few,CASSRKGGNQPQHF,TGCGCCAGCAGCCGGAAAGGGGGCAATCAGCCCCAGCATTTT
TRBJ2-7,TRBV29-1,TRBD1,-,CSVLDRGLGEQYF,TGCAGCGTCCTGGACAGGGGATTGGGGGAGCAGTACTTC
TRBJ1-2,TRBV7-2,-,-,CASSRQGLDYGYTF,TGTGCCAGCAGCCGTCAGGGACTGGATTATGGCTACACCTTC
TRBJ2-7,TRBV6-4,TRBD2,-,CASSANLAEPYEQYF,TGTGCCAGCAGCGCCAACCTAGCGGAACCCTACGAGCAGTACTTC
TRBJ2-7,TRBV11-1,TRBD1,-,CASSTGTGTSYEQYF,TGTGCCAGCAGCACCGGGACAGGGACCTCCTACGAGCAGTACTTC
TRBJ2-7,TRBV7-9,TRBD2,once,CASSRSPSGATYEQYF,TGTGCCAGCAGCCGCTCCCCTAGCGGGGCGACCTACGAGCAGTACTTC
TRBJ1-5,TRBV2,-,-,CASSKTGNSNQPQHF,TGTGCCAGCAGTAAGACAGGCAATAGCAATCAGCCCCAGCATTTT
TRBJ1-1,TRBV2,-,-,CASSDLQGNTEAFF,TGTGCCAGCAGTGACTTACAGGGGAACACTGAAGCTTTCTTT
TRBJ2-1,TRBV14,TRBD1,once,CASSQIQGALYNEQFF,TGTGCCAGCAGCCAGATACAGGGGGCCCTATACAATGAGCAGTTCTTC
TRBJ2-1,TRBV7-8,-,-,CASSPGGDRAGEQFF,TGTGCCAGCAGCCCCGGGGGGGACAGAGCCGGGGAGCAGTTCTTC
TRBJ2-3,TRBV4-1,-,once,CASSLTRGTQYF,TGCGCCAGCAGCCTAACAAGGGGAACGCAGTATTTT
TRBJ2-7,TRBV18,TRBD2,-,CASSPNFGLAAYEQYF,TGTGCCAGCTCACCCAACTTCGGACTAGCGGCCTACGAGCAGTACTTC